One sample yielded the 32 T cell receptor beta chains listed below, sequenced in a study of CD8+ T cells in alopecia areata. cDNA reverse transcribed from extracted RNA served as the sequencing template. TCRdb's table, derived via immunoSEQ multiplex PCR, lists solely in-frame clones and lacks some. The sample consists of almost 250,000 clones, around 67% of them appearing once. The source was CD4+ T cells sorted from blood, collected at week 0. The source of these receptors is a human donor with alopecia areata.

The table lists this clone with a count of one. The chain carries TRBV7-2 and TRBJ2-7, with TRBD2 as a possible D gene (5 bases). The CDR3 totals 14 residues. The V and J ends lost 2 bases and 0 bases respectively, with 8 bases between them. Germline V gene data show CDR1 as SGHTA and CDR2 as FQGNSA. CDR3 DNA sequence: TGTGCCAGCAGCTTAAACAGCGGCTCCTACGAGCAGTACTTC. Protein product: CASSLNSGSYEQYF. The full variable domain, rest sourced from reference TRBV7-2 and TRBJ2-7, is GAGVSQSPSNKVTEKGKDVELRCDPISGHTALYWYRQSLGQGLEFLIYFQGNSAPDKSGLPSDRFSAERTGGSVSTLTIQRTQQEDSAVYLCASSLNSGSYEQYFGPGTRLTVT.

V usage is TRBV4-2 and J usage is TRBJ1-2, with TRBD1 matching over 9 bases. The germline V gene has CDR1 LGHNA and CDR2 YNFKEQ. The CDR3 contains 17 residues. Trimming at V came to 1 base and at J to 0 bases, leaving 6 bases not matched to a gene. CDR3 DNA sequence: TGTGCCAGCAGCCAAGCCGGGACAGGGTCCCCTAACTATGGCTACACCTTC. Protein sequence: CASSQAGTGSPNYGYTF.

As for this clone: Other DNA sequences of this sample code for an identical CDR3. The chain links TRBV29-1 to TRBJ2-5, with D possibly TRBD1 on 6 matching bases. The CDR3 is 12 amino acids. CDR1 is SQVTM, CDR2 ANQGSEA, per germline. V was clipped by 6 bases and J by 2 bases, with 10 bases between them. The CDR3 DNA is TGCAGCGTGACAGGACTTCAAGAGACCCAGTACTTC. It translates to CSVTGLQETQYF.

The chain couples TRBV5-1 to TRBJ2-3, with D hard to call. The CDR3 spans 14 residues. V lost 0 bases to trimming and J lost 6 bases, with 11 bases between them. CDR1 and CDR2 (germline): SGHRS, YFSETQ. The CDR3 DNA sequence: TGCGCCAGCAGCTTGGTGGTTCCTGTGGATACGCAGTATTTT. Amino acid sequence: CASSLVVPVDTQYF.

A few counts support this clone. V usage is TRBV4-1 and J usage is TRBJ2-5; D is unresolved. Germline-derived CDR1 and CDR2 are MGHRA and YSYEKL. The CDR3 loop spans 14 amino acids. V dropped 1 base and J dropped 5 bases, with 11 bases sitting between them. CDR3 region: CASSQVVAQETQYF. CDR3 bases: TGCGCCAGCAGCCAAGTCGTTGCGCAGGAGACCCAGTACTTC.

The chain carries TRBV29-1 and TRBJ2-3, with 7 positions matching TRBD1. Germline assignment: CDR1 SQVTM and CDR2 ANQGSEA. CDR3 length: 14 amino acids. With V trimmed by 6 bases and J by 2 bases, 8 bases remained unmatched. This CDR3 reads CSVEAQGITDTQYF. CDR3 sequence (DNA): TGCAGCGTAGAGGCACAGGGGATCACAGATACGCAGTATTTT.

The chain employs TRBV9 and TRBJ2-1, with 8 bases aligning to TRBD1. The CDR3 length is 15 residues. V shed 0 bases, J shed 2 bases, and the junction held 1 base outside the gene matches. The germline V gene has CDR1 SGDLS and CDR2 YYNGEE. CDR3: CASSVGTGTYNEQFF. As DNA, the CDR3 is TGTGCCAGCAGCGTAGGGACAGGGACCTACAATGAGCAGTTCTTC.

The chain combines TRBV2 with TRBJ2-3; 12 bases fit TRBD2. There are 16 residues in the CDR3. Germline V gene lookup returns CDR1 SNHLY and CDR2 FYNNEI. Losses at the gene ends were 6 bases for V and 5 bases for J; bases not matched to a gene: 9. As DNA, the CDR3 is TGTGCCAGCAGGAGACTAGCGGGGGCACCGGTAGATACGCAGTATTTT. Protein sequence: CASRRLAGAPVDTQYF.

This clone was counted between two and nine times. This chain connects TRBV27 to TRBJ1-2, with TRBD1 as a possible D gene (6 bases). The CDR3 is 16 amino acids. CDR1 is MNHEY, CDR2 SMNVEV, per germline (reference sequence). V lost 1 base to trimming and J lost 2 bases, with 14 bases between them. The CDR3 DNA follows: TGTGCCAGCAGTTTATATCCCCCCACAGGGAACTATGGCTACACCTTC. It is translated as CASSLYPPTGNYGYTF.

This chain connects TRBV25-1 to TRBJ1-2; 8 bases are shared with TRBD1. V gave up 8 bases and J gave up 5 bases; unmatched junction bases: 4. Germline V gene data show CDR1 as MGHDK and CDR2 as SYGVNS. This CDR3 contains 12 residues. The CDR3, as DNA: TGTGCCAGCGGGGGGACAGGATATGGCTACACCTTC. It translates to CASGGTGYGYTF.

This clone has more than one count but fewer than ten. This sequence joins TRBV19 and TRBJ2-7; possible D gene TRBD1, 6 bases. The CDR3 consists of 11 residues. Trimming left V 8 bases short and J 3 bases short, with 8 bases between. Looked up from germline, CDR1 is LNHDA and CDR2 is SQIVND (reference sequence). The CDR3 DNA is TGTGCCAGTTCACAGGGCTACGAGCAGTACTTC. Translation: CASSQGYEQYF.

This sequence joins TRBV19 and TRBJ2-6; tentatively, D is TRBD1 (5 bases). Trimming removed 6 bases at V and 1 base at J, with 10 bases between. The CDR3 has 15 amino acids. Germline values: CDR1 LNHDA, CDR2 SQIVND (reference sequence). The CDR3 region is CASRKGLSGANVLTF. The CDR3 coding sequence is TGTGCCAGTAGAAAGGGGCTGTCTGGGGCCAACGTCCTGACTTTC.

J is TRBJ1-6 and V is TRBV4-1; a possible D gene is TRBD1 (5 bases). The V gene lost 0 bases and the J gene lost 2 bases, with 11 bases spanning the gap. CDR3 length equals 17 residues. Germline assignment: CDR1 MGHRA and CDR2 YSYEKL. CDR3 in amino acids: CASSQDRAGTYNSPLHF. The CDR3 coding sequence is TGCGCCAGCAGCCAAGATAGGGCAGGGACCTATAATTCACCCCTCCACTTT.

This clone came up a few times. The V gene is TRBV7-9, the J gene TRBJ2-1; 13 positions match TRBD2. J lost 0 bases, V lost 5 bases, and 10 bases had no gene match. The V gene's germline CDR1 is SEHNR and CDR2 FQNEAQ (reference sequence). CDR3 length: 19 residues. This chain's CDR3 is CASSPRLAGGLSSYNEQFF. CDR3 bases: TGTGCCAGCAGCCCGCGACTAGCGGGGGGCTTGAGCTCCTACAATGAGCAGTTCTTC.

The gene calls are TRBV29-1 and TRBJ1-2, with D perhaps matching TRBD1 (5 bases). The V and J ends lost 7 bases and 8 bases respectively, with 20 bases between them. The CDR3 has 13 amino acids. Germline CDR1 is SQVTM and CDR2 is ANQGSEA. The CDR3 DNA reads TGCAGCGCTCGGCGGGACGCCGAATCCGGCTACACCTTC. Translated: CSARRDAESGYTF.

The rearrangement uses TRBV30 and TRBJ1-5, with D perhaps matching TRBD1 (5 bases). The length of the CDR3 is 13 residues. V lost 1 base, J lost 7 bases, and 11 bases lay in between. Looked up from germline, CDR1 is GTSNPN and CDR2 is SVGIG (reference sequence). CDR3 coding DNA: TGTGCCTGGAGTGGGGGCCGGTGGCAGCCCCAGCATTTT. This sequence encodes CAWSGGRWQPQHF.

This clone was recorded at least ten times. The chain recombines TRBV7-8 with TRBJ2-7; 10 positions match TRBD2. Germline V gene sequence: CDR1 SGHVS, CDR2 FQNEAQ. With V trimmed by 1 base and J by 3 bases, 15 bases remained unmatched. The CDR3 covers 19 residues. The CDR3 sequence: CASSLERLAGARGGYEQYF. The CDR3 nucleotides are TGTGCCAGCAGCTTAGAGCGCCTAGCGGGGGCCCGAGGGGGCTACGAGCAGTACTTC. Based on the CDR3 plus reference TRBV7-8 and TRBJ2-7, the full variable domain is GAGVSQSPRYKVAKRGQDVALRCDPISGHVSLFWYQQALGQGPEFLTYFQNEAQLDKSGLPSDRFFAERPEGSVSTLKIQRTQQEDSAVYLCASSLERLAGARGGYEQYFGPGTRLTVT.

This sequence joins TRBV23-1 and TRBJ2-4; D uncertain. TRBV23-1 carries the ORF label, with uncertain function. Trimming pared 3 bases from V and 9 bases from J, leaving 9 bases between. The CDR3 extends over 12 amino acids. CDR3 nucleotides: TGCGCCAGCAGTCATCGTGGTTCCATTCAGTACTTC. Protein sequence: CASSHRGSIQYF.

V gene TRBV25-1 combines with J gene TRBJ2-7; no definite D call. Germline lookup yields CDR1 MGHDK and CDR2 SYGVNS. CDR3 size: 12 residues. V was clipped by 1 base and J by 3 bases, with 4 bases between them. CDR3 nucleotides: TGTGCCAGCAGTGAATCAAGCTACGAGCAGTACTTC. As protein: CASSESSYEQYF.

The chain couples TRBV6-5 to TRBJ2-7; perhaps TRBD1 as D (5 bases). This CDR3 contains 13 residues. CDR1 MNHEY and CDR2 SVGAGI come from the germline V gene. V lost 6 bases and J 3 bases, leaving 12 bases between the germline ends. CDR3 nucleotide sequence: TGTGCCAGCAGGTCCACAGGTCGCTACGAGCAGTACTTC. Protein: CASRSTGRYEQYF.

J is TRBJ1-5 and V is TRBV30; the D gene is possibly TRBD1 (5 bases). The CDR3 contains 14 residues. Between the trimmed V and J ends, which lost 3 bases and 2 bases, there was a span of 11 bases. Germline assignment: CDR1 GTSNPN and CDR2 SVGIG (reference sequence). The CDR3 loop is CAWSDGHRNQPQHF. The CDR3 DNA is TGTGCCTGGAGCGATGGACACCGCAATCAGCCCCAGCATTTT.

V and J are TRBV29-1 and TRBJ2-2; D unresolved. The V and J ends lost 5 bases and 4 bases respectively, with 11 bases between them. The CDR3 spans 13 residues. Germline loops: CDR1 SQVTM, CDR2 ANQGSEA. This CDR3 is CSVSGFGTGELFF. The DNA for the CDR3 is TGCAGCGTTTCAGGTTTTGGCACCGGGGAGCTGTTTTTT.

The J gene is TRBJ2-5, the V gene TRBV30; no definite D call. Trimming removed 2 bases from V and 7 bases from J, with 5 bases in between. CDR3 length: 10 amino acids. CDR1 GTSNPN and CDR2 SVGIG come from the germline V gene (reference sequence). The CDR3, as DNA: TGTGCCTGGAGTCTCGGGACCCAGTACTTC. Its protein product is CAWSLGTQYF. Filled out from reference TRBV30 and TRBJ2-5, the complete variable domain reads SQTIHQWPATLVQPVGSPLSLECTVEGTSNPNLYWYRQAAGRGLQLLFYSVGIGQISSEVPQNLSASRPQDRQFILSSKKLLLSDSGFYLCAWSLGTQYFGPGTRLLVL.

This clone occurred many times. The chain recombines TRBV27 with TRBJ1-1, with TRBD1 matching over 7 bases. The germline gives CDR1 MNHEY, CDR2 SMNVEV (reference sequence). The trim removed 3 bases at V and 1 base at J, leaving 2 bases unmatched. This CDR3 is 14 amino acids long. CDR3 amino acids: CASSFRTGNTEAFF. In DNA form, the CDR3 reads TGTGCCAGCAGTTTCCGGACAGGGAACACTGAAGCTTTCTTT.

This clone was found a few times. The V and J genes are TRBV25-1 and TRBJ1-1; no clear D. Germline lookup yields CDR1 MGHDK and CDR2 SYGVNS. With 4 bases removed from V and 1 base from J, the gap between germline ends came to 4 bases. The CDR3 contains 12 residues. CDR3 residues: CASSAWNTEAFF. The CDR3 DNA reads TGTGCCAGCAGTGCATGGAACACTGAAGCTTTCTTT.

There are a few counts of this clone. The rearrangement uses TRBV6-5 and TRBJ1-2; 9 bases agree with TRBD1. After removal of 2 bases from V and 8 bases from J, the junction contained 6 bases not matched to a gene. The CDR3 contains 14 residues. The germline CDR1 and CDR2 sequences are MNHEY and SVGAGI. The CDR3 nucleotides are TGTGCCAGCAGTTACATGAGGGACAGGGACGGCTACACCTTC. It specifies CASSYMRDRDGYTF.

In regard to this clone: The sample holds other DNA sequences that translate to the same CDR3. J is TRBJ1-2 and V is TRBV30, with D uncertain. The CDR3 is 12 residues long. Trimming shortened V by 2 bases and J by 1 base, and 5 bases separated the two germline ends. Germline V gene sequence: CDR1 GTSNPN, CDR2 SVGIG (reference sequence). The CDR3 reads CAWSNGNYGYTF. In nucleotides, the CDR3 is TGTGCCTGGAGTAACGGTAACTATGGCTACACCTTC. The variable domain in full, with the rest retrieved from reference TRBV30 and TRBJ1-2, is SQTIHQWPATLVQPVGSPLSLECTVEGTSNPNLYWYRQAAGRGLQLLFYSVGIGQISSEVPQNLSASRPQDRQFILSSKKLLLSDSGFYLCAWSNGNYGYTFGSGTRLTVV.

The chain employs TRBV14 and TRBJ2-1; 7 bases line up with TRBD2. Trimming cost V 5 bases and J 7 bases; bases outside gene matches: 5. The germline V gene has CDR1 SGHDN and CDR2 FVKESK. The CDR3 contains 13 residues. CDR3 bases: TGTGCCAGCAGCGCGGGACTACAGAATGAGCAGTTCTTC. This translates into CASSAGLQNEQFF.

J is TRBJ1-2 and V is TRBV29-1; D remains ambiguous. Germline CDR1 and CDR2: SQVTM and ANQGSEA. Trimming removed 2 bases from V and 4 bases from J, with 14 bases in between. The length of the CDR3 is 14 residues. The CDR3 coding sequence is TGCAGCGTTGAATCTATACCCAACTTCTATGGCTACACCTTC. Translated: CSVESIPNFYGYTF.

This sequence joins TRBV2 and TRBJ1-6; TRBD1 might be the D (5 bases). V lost 6 bases and J 3 bases, leaving 9 bases between the germline ends. The CDR3 length is 14 residues. Germline V CDR1 and CDR2: SNHLY, FYNNEI. The CDR3 loop reads CASRKTVYNSPLHF. Written as DNA, the CDR3 is TGTGCCAGCAGAAAGACAGTCTATAATTCACCCCTCCACTTT.

J is TRBJ2-2 and V is TRBV20-1; weak D call: TRBD1 (5 bases). Germline loops: CDR1 DFQATT, CDR2 SNEGSKA (reference sequence). The CDR3 runs to 11 residues. V lost 4 bases and J 5 bases, leaving 5 bases between the germline ends. CDR3 sequence: CSAKGTGELFF. The DNA of the CDR3 is TGCAGTGCTAAGGGGACCGGGGAGCTGTTTTTT.

The DNA of the CDR3 is TGTGCCAGCAGTAAGACAGCGTACCAAGAGACCCAGTACTTC. Its protein product is CASSKTAYQETQYF. The rearrangement joins TRBV27 to TRBJ2-5; D is perhaps TRBD1 (5 bases). Germline V gene sequence: CDR1 MNHEY, CDR2 SMNVEV (reference sequence). V was shortened by 5 bases and J by 0 bases, with 10 bases between the two germline ends. The CDR3 is 14 amino acids.